Below, 8 T cell receptor beta chains from the same sample are listed, as sequenced in a study of blood T cell repertoires in COVID-19. Sequencing was performed with immunoSEQ multiplex PCR; in TCRdb, only in-frame clones are kept and a portion is missing. The repertoire includes 85,000 to 130,000 clones, 65% to 90% of them detected once, and around 4.8% sits in the top ten. The sequenced material came from peripheral blood. The receptors were sampled from a man in his fifties or sixties with acute or convalescent COVID-19.

J is TRBJ1-2 and V is TRBV14; TRBD1 matches 10 bases. V shed 6 bases, J shed 8 bases, and the junction held 9 bases outside the gene matches. The germline V gene has CDR1 SGHDN and CDR2 FVKESK. The CDR3 totals 14 residues. This CDR3 reads CASRPAGTGVGYTF. The CDR3 coding sequence is TGTGCCAGCAGACCCGCCGGGACAGGGGTCGGCTACACCTTC.

This clone has just one count. The chain links TRBV27 to TRBJ1-6; TRBD1 might be the D (6 bases). V was pared by 11 bases and J by 7 bases, with 15 bases between. The CDR3 loop spans 13 amino acids. The germline V gene has CDR1 MNHEY and CDR2 SMNVEV (reference sequence). The CDR3 sequence is CAGEGVPNSPLHF. CDR3 nucleotides: TGTGCCGGAGAGGGGGTCCCCAATTCACCCCTCCACTTT.

The chain links TRBV28 to TRBJ2-3; 9 bases align to TRBD2. This CDR3 contains 15 residues. With 1 base clipped from V and 4 bases from J, the junction kept 3 bases outside the gene matches. Germline V gives CDR1 MDHEN, CDR2 SYDVKM. CDR3 nucleotide sequence: TGTGCCAGCAGTTTATATAGCGGGAGACCAGATACGCAGTATTTT. This translates into CASSLYSGRPDTQYF.

The V call is TRBV28, the J call TRBJ1-5; D is unclear. Trimming shortened V by 3 bases and J by 0 bases, and 12 bases separated the two germline ends. Per the germline V gene, CDR1 is MDHEN and CDR2 is SYDVKM. The CDR3 extends over 16 amino acids. CDR3 DNA sequence: TGTGCCAGCAGTTTCGGTGCATCCTATAGCAATCAGCCCCAGCATTTT. Translation gives CASSFGASYSNQPQHF.

This chain links TRBV5-1 with TRBJ2-5; 14 nucleotides agree with TRBD2. Germline V gene sequence: CDR1 SGHRS, CDR2 YFSETQ. The CDR3 spans 15 residues. After removal of 2 bases from V and 4 bases from J, the junction contained 1 base not matched to a gene. The CDR3 nucleotides are TGCGCCAGCAGCTTTGGACTAGCGGGAGGAGAGACCCAGTACTTC. Its protein product is CASSFGLAGGETQYF.

The V and J genes are TRBV28 and TRBJ2-3; 12 bases align to TRBD2. CDR1 is MDHEN and CDR2 is SYDVKM in the germline V gene. The CDR3 extends over 15 amino acids. J lost 1 base, V lost 11 bases, and 7 bases had no gene match. CDR3 sequence: CAGMPSGRGTDTQYF. CDR3 nucleotides: TGTGCCGGGATGCCTAGCGGGAGGGGCACAGATACGCAGTATTTT.

The rearrangement links TRBV6-2 or TRBV6-3 to TRBJ1-2, with 9 bases matching TRBD1. Germline assignment: CDR1 MNHEY and CDR2 SVGEGT. V was pared by 6 bases and J by 0 bases, with 2 bases of the junction left unmatched. The CDR3 spans 14 residues. DNA for the CDR3: TGTGCCAGCAGCCGGACAGGGGCTAACTATGGCTACACCTTC. Amino acids: CASSRTGANYGYTF.

V is TRBV12-5 and J is TRBJ2-4; 8 bases are shared with TRBD2. Germline loops: CDR1 LGHNT, CDR2 FRNRAP. V was clipped by 0 bases and J by 8 bases; unmatched bases: 12. There are 17 residues in the CDR3. The CDR3 loop reads CASGLVPASGGSDIQYF. In nucleotides, the CDR3 is TGTGCTAGTGGTTTGGTACCGGCGAGCGGGGGTTCGGACATTCAGTACTTC.